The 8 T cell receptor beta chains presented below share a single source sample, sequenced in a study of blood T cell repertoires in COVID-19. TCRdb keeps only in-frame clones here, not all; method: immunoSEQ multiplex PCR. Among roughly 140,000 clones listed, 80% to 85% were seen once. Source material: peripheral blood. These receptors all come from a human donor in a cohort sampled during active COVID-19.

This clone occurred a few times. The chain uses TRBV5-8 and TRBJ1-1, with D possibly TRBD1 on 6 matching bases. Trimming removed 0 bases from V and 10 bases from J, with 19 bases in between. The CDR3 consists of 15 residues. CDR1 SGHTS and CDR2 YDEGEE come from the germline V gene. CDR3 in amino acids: CASSLEGTSARRAFF. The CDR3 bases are TGTGCCAGCAGCTTGGAAGGGACATCGGCAAGGCGAGCTTTCTTT. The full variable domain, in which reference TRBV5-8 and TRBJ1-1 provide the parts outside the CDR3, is EAGVTQSPTHLIKTRGQQATLRCSPISGHTSVYWYQQALGLGLQFLLWYDEGEERNRGNFPPRFSGRQFPNYSSELNVNALELEDSALYLCASSLEGTSARRAFFGQGTRLTVV.

CDR3 sequence reads: CASNSGGWNNEQFF. The CDR3, as DNA: TGTGCCAGCAACAGCGGGGGCTGGAACAATGAGCAGTTCTTC. The chain is built from TRBV7-2 and TRBJ2-1; TRBD2 agrees at 8 bases. CDR1 is SGHTA and CDR2 is FQGNSA in the germline V gene. With 7 bases clipped from V and 5 bases from J, the junction kept 7 bases outside the gene matches. The CDR3 extends over 14 amino acids.

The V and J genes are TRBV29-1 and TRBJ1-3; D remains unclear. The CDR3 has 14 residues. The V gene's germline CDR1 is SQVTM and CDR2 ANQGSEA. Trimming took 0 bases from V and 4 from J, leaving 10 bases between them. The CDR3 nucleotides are TGCAGCGTTGAAGATAGCGCGGGGGGAAACACCATATATTTT. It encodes CSVEDSAGGNTIYF.

The chain's CDR3 is CASSSGLAGGTQYF. As DNA, the CDR3 is TGTGCCAGCAGCTCAGGACTAGCGGGGGGGACCCAGTACTTC. V usage is TRBV7-3 and J usage is TRBJ2-5, with 14 bases lining up with TRBD2. J gave up 7 bases and V 4 bases, and 2 bases lay outside the gene matches. Germline V gives CDR1 SGHTA, CDR2 FQGTGA. CDR3 length: 14 residues.

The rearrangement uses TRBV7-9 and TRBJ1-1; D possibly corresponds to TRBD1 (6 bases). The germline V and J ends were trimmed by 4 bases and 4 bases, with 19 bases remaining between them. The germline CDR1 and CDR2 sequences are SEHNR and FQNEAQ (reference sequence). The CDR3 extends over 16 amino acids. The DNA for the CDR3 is TGTGCCAGCAGCTCACGTCAGGGGACCGTTGGCACTGAAGCTTTCTTT. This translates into CASSSRQGTVGTEAFF.

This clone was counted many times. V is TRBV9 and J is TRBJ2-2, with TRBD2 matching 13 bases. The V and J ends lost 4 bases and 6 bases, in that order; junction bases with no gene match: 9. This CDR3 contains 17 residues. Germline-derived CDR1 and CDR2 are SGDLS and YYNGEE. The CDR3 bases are TGTGCCAGCAGCCCCCGACTAGCGGGGGGTCGGGCCGGGGAGCTGTTTTTT. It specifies CASSPRLAGGRAGELFF.

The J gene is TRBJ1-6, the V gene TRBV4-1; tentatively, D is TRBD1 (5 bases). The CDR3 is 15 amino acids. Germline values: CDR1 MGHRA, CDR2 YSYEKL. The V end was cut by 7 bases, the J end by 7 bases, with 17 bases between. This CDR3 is CASNQGGTQNSPLHF. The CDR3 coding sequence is TGCGCCAGCAACCAGGGAGGGACCCAGAATTCACCCCTCCACTTT.

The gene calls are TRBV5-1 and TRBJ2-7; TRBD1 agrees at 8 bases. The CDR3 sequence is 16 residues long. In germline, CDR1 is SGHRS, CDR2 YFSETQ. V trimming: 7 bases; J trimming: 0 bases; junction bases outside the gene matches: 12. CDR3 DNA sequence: TGCGCCAGCGACAAATCCGGGACAGGAAACTCCTACGAGCAGTACTTC. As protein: CASDKSGTGNSYEQYF. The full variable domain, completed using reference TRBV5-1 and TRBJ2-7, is KAGVTQTPRYLIKTRGQQVTLSCSPISGHRSVSWYQQTPGQGLQFLFEYFSETQRNKGNFPGRFSGRQFSNSRSEMNVSTLELGDSALYLCASDKSGTGNSYEQYFGPGTRLTVT.